The rows below give T cell receptor beta chains drawn from one sample of a study of post-analysis software for immune sequencing data. TCRdb re-called the PCR reads through MiXCR, storing one row per CDR3 protein. The sample holds under 200,000 distinct CDR3 sequences; about 37% are singletons and the top ten take about 26%. The sequenced sample was blood, obtained after autologous hematopoietic stem cell transplantation. These receptors came from a girl aged 10-17 years with multiple sclerosis. CDR3s include the opening cysteine and the closing phenylalanine or tryptophan. A D gene is named only where the DNA matches it firmly. Expanded clones are given a class, and other clones once, few, many or no size at all.

DNA: TGTGCCAGCAGCGAACGGGACAGGGGAGTCAACACTGAAGCTTTCTTT; CDR3: CASSERDRGVNTEAFF; V: TRBV12-3/TRBV12-4; size: few; J: TRBJ1-1; D: TRBD1
DNA: TGTGCCAGTAGTATTAGTGGGACTTACACAGATACGCAGTATTTT; CDR3: CASSISGTYTDTQYF; V: TRBV19; size: .; J: TRBJ2-3; D: .
DNA: TGCAGTGCTAGAGCGGGACTAGCTCTACCACAAGAGACCCAGTACTTC; CDR3: CSARAGLALPQETQYF; V: TRBV20-1; size: .; J: TRBJ2-5; D: TRBD2
DNA: TGTGCCAGCAGTGTGGGCATGGTAGCGGGGGGAATCGAAGATGAGCAGTTCTTC; CDR3: CASSVGMVAGGIEDEQFF; V: TRBV6-4; size: .; J: TRBJ2-1; D: TRBD2
DNA: TGCAGTGCTAGAGAGGGGGGGCTGGGGACCCAGTACTTC; CDR3: CSAREGGLGTQYF; V: TRBV20-1; size: .; J: TRBJ2-5; D: .
DNA: TGCAGTGGTTGGTTGGGACTAGAAAGACATGAGCAGTTCTTC; CDR3: CSGWLGLERHEQFF; V: TRBV20-1; size: .; J: TRBJ2-1; D: TRBD2
DNA: TGCGCCAGCAGTCCGGACACGGGTGGGACCAACGTCCTGACTTTC; CDR3: CASSPDTGGTNVLTF; V: TRBV12-3/TRBV12-4; size: .; J: TRBJ2-6; D: .
DNA: TGTGCCAGCAGCTGGGGTGGGAACACTAACTATGGCTACACCTTC; CDR3: CASSWGGNTNYGYTF; V: TRBV5-5; size: .; J: TRBJ1-2; D: .
DNA: TGTGCCAGCAGCCAGGGCCCACCTGGGGGCACTGAAGCTTTCTTT; CDR3: CASSQGPPGGTEAFF; V: TRBV27; size: few; J: TRBJ1-1; D: .
DNA: TGCAGTGCTTCCCTAGCTGGGAGGGCTTCAGATACGCAGTATTTT; CDR3: CSASLAGRASDTQYF; V: TRBV20-1; size: few; J: TRBJ2-3; D: TRBD2
DNA: TGTGCCAGCAGTGACCGTCCAATAGGGACTAGCAGAGACAATGAGCAGTTCTTC; CDR3: CASSDRPIGTSRDNEQFF; V: TRBV6-2/TRBV6-3; size: .; J: TRBJ2-1; D: TRBD2
DNA: TGTGCCAGCAGTTACTCGACGGCCAGCGGGGGTGGCTACACCTTC; CDR3: CASSYSTASGGGYTF; V: TRBV6-2/TRBV6-3; size: .; J: TRBJ1-2; D: .
DNA: TGTGCCAGCAGTGAACACAGCACGGTCTCTGGAAACACCATATATTTT; CDR3: CASSEHSTVSGNTIYF; V: TRBV25-1; size: .; J: TRBJ1-3; D: .
DNA: TGCGCCAGCAGCTTTGCAGGGGGGGAGGGGCAGCCCCAGCATTTT; CDR3: CASSFAGGEGQPQHF; V: TRBV5-1; size: .; J: TRBJ1-5; D: TRBD1
DNA: TGTGCCAGCAGCAAAGCGCTTTGCCTAGGGGACCCCTACGAGCAGTACTTC; CDR3: CASSKALCLGDPYEQYF; V: TRBV21-1; size: .; J: TRBJ2-7; D: .
DNA: TGTGCCAGCAGCTTAAGTAGCGGGGGGGATGGCGATACGCAGTATTTT; CDR3: CASSLSSGGDGDTQYF; V: TRBV7-2; size: .; J: TRBJ2-3; D: TRBD2
DNA: TGTGCCAGCAGCCCCCGCGGGGGCGCTAGCTCCTACAATGAGCAGTTCTTC; CDR3: CASSPRGGASSYNEQFF; V: TRBV11-3; size: few; J: TRBJ2-1; D: .
DNA: TGTGCCAGCAGTTTTGTCGGACAGGGATATCGGCCCCAGCATTTT; CDR3: CASSFVGQGYRPQHF; V: TRBV6-2/TRBV6-3; size: .; J: TRBJ1-5; D: TRBD1
DNA: TGTGCCAGCAGTTTTCTACTAGCGGGAGTGGAGCAGTACTTC; CDR3: CASSFLLAGVEQYF; V: TRBV28; size: .; J: TRBJ2-7; D: TRBD2
DNA: TGTGCCACCAGCAGAGCCAATACGGGGACAGGGGCGGATAATGAGCAGTTCTTC; CDR3: CATSRANTGTGADNEQFF; V: TRBV15; size: .; J: TRBJ2-1; D: TRBD1
DNA: TGCAGTGCTAGAGATTTTGGAACGGGAGGCACCTACAATGAGCAGTTCTTC; CDR3: CSARDFGTGGTYNEQFF; V: TRBV20-1; size: .; J: TRBJ2-1; D: TRBD2
DNA: TGCGCCAGCGGGACCGGGACCCCGGCAGATACGCAGTATTTT; CDR3: CASGTGTPADTQYF; V: TRBV5-1; size: few; J: TRBJ2-3; D: .
DNA: TGTGCCAGCAGTGCACGGACATCTGGCTACACCTTC; CDR3: CASSARTSGYTF; V: TRBV12-3/TRBV12-4; size: few; J: TRBJ1-2; D: .
DNA: TGCAGTGCTAGAGCCCCCCTAGCGGGAGATGGAGAGACCCAGTACTTC; CDR3: CSARAPLAGDGETQYF; V: TRBV20-1; size: once; J: TRBJ2-5; D: TRBD2
DNA: TGTGCCAGCAGTTCCGGGACTAGATACGAGCAGTACTTC; CDR3: CASSSGTRYEQYF; V: TRBV27; size: .; J: TRBJ2-7; D: TRBD2
DNA: TGTGCCAGCAGCGATGGACAGACCTACGAGCAGTACTTC; CDR3: CASSDGQTYEQYF; V: TRBV7-9; size: few; J: TRBJ2-7; D: .
DNA: TGCAGCGTTAAGGAGGCAACCCTCACAGAGACCCAGTACTTC; CDR3: CSVKEATLTETQYF; V: TRBV29-1; size: .; J: TRBJ2-5; D: .
DNA: TGCAGTGCTAGAGATTGGGACAGGGTGGGAGACACTGAAGCTTTCTTT; CDR3: CSARDWDRVGDTEAFF; V: TRBV20-1; size: .; J: TRBJ1-1; D: TRBD1
DNA: TGTGCCAGCAGCAGCCCGGGACAGGGTAGTTTCACTGAAGCTTTCTTT; CDR3: CASSSPGQGSFTEAFF; V: TRBV28; size: .; J: TRBJ1-1; D: TRBD1